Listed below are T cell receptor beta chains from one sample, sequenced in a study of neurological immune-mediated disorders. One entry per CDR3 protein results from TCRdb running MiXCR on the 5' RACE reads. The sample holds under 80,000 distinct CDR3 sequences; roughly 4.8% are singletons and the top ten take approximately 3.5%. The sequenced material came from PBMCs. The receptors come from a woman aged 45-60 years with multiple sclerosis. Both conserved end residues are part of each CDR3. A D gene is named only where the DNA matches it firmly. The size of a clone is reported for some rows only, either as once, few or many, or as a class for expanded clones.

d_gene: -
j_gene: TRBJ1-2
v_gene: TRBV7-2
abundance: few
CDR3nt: TGTGCCAGCAGCTTCCAGGGGCTCAACTATGGCTACACCTTC
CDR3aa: CASSFQGLNYGYTF

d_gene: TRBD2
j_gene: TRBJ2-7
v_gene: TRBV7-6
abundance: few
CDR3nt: TGTGCCAGCAGCCTCAGCGGGGGAAGGGCCCACGAGCAGTACTTC
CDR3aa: CASSLSGGRAHEQYF

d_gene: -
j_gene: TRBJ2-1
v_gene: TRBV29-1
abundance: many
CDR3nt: TGCAGCGTTGTTCCCAGGGAGTATCGCAATGAGCAGTTCTTC
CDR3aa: CSVVPREYRNEQFF

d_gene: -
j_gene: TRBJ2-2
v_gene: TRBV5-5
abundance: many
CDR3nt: TGTGCCAGCAGCTTAGGCTCGGGGGGCTGGAACACCGGGGAGCTGTTTTTT
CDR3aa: CASSLGSGGWNTGELFF

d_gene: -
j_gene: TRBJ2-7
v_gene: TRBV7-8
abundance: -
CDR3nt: TGTGCCAGCAGCCACCCCGGAGGCCTGGAGTACTTC
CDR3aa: CASSHPGGLEYF

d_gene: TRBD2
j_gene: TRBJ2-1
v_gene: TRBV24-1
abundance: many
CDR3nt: TGTGCCACCAGTGACCCAACTCCGGGACTAGCGAACAATGAGCAGTTCTTC
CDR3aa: CATSDPTPGLANNEQFF

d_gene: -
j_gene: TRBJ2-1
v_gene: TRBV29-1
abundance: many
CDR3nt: TGCAGCGTTGTTGAGAGAACCAATGAGCAGTTCTTC
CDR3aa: CSVVERTNEQFF

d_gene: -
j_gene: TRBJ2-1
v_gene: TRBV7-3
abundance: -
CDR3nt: TGTGCCAGCAGCCTCGGACCGAGCCTCCGCTATAATGAGCAGTTCTTC
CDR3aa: CASSLGPSLRYNEQFF

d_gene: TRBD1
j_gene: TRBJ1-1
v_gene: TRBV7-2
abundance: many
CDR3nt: TGTGCCAGCAGCTTGAAGGGGGCGCGCGCTGAAGCTTTCTTT
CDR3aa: CASSLKGARAEAFF

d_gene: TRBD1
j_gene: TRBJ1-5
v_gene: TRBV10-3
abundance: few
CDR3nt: TGTGCCATCAGTGAGACAACAGGGGGCCTTCAGCCCCAGAATTTT
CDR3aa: CAISETTGGLQPQNF

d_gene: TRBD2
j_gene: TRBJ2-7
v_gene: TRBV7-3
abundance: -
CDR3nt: TGTGCCAGCAGCTTATCCGGGGGGATATCCTACGAGCAGTACTTC
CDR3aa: CASSLSGGISYEQYF

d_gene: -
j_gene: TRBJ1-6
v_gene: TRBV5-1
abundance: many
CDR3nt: TGCGCCAGCAGCTTGGAGGGGGGGGAGAATTCACCCCTCCACTTT
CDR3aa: CASSLEGGENSPLHF

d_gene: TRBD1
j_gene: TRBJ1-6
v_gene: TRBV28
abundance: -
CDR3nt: TGTGCCACCGGACAGGGTAGTTCACCCCTCAACTTT
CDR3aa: CATGQGSSPLNF

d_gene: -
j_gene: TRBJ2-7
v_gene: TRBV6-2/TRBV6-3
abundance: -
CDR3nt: TGTGCCAGCAGTTACCGGGGGATAAACTACGAGCAGTACTTC
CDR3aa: CASSYRGINYEQYF

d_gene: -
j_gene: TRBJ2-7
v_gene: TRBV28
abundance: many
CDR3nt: TGTGCCAGCAGTTTATTCGCCAGCTTGGGAGAGCAGTACTTC
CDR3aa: CASSLFASLGEQYF

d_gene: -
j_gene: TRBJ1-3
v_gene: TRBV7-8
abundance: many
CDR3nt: TGTGCCAGCAGCTTAGCGGTGGGGTGGGGAAACACCATATATTTT
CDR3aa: CASSLAVGWGNTIYF

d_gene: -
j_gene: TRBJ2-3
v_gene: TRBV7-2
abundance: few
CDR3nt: TGTGCCAGCAGGGGGGAAATGATCACAGATACGCAGTATTTT
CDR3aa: CASRGEMITDTQYF

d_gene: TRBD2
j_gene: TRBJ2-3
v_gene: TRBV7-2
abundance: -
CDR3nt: TGTGCCAGCAGCTTAGTTGCGGGGGGACTCACAGATACGCAGTATTTT
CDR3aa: CASSLVAGGLTDTQYF

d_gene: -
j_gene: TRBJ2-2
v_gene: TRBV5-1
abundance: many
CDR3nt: TGCGCCAGCAGCCCTGGGCCAGGGAACACCGGGGAGCTGTTTTTT
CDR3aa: CASSPGPGNTGELFF

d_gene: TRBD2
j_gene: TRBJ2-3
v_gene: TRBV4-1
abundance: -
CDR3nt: TGCGCCAGCAGCCAAGCACTAGCGGGGGGAGTGACAGATACGCAGTATTTT
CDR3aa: CASSQALAGGVTDTQYF

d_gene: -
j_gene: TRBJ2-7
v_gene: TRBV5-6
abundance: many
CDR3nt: TGTGCCAGCAGTTTAGGATACCCCACTGCCTACGAGCAGTACTTC
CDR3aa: CASSLGYPTAYEQYF

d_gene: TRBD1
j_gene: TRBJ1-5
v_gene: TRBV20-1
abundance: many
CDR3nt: TGCAGTGCCGCGCGTATGGACAGGGACAATCAGCCCCAGCATTTT
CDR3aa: CSAARMDRDNQPQHF

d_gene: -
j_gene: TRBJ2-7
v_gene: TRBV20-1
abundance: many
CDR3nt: TGCAGTGCTGTCAGCCCGGGACGGTCCTACGAGCAGTACTTC
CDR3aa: CSAVSPGRSYEQYF

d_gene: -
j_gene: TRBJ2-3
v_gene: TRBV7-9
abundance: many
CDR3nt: TGTGCCAGCAGCTCCCCCCCCGGGGGGACAAGCACAGATACGCAGTATTTT
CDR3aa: CASSSPPGGTSTDTQYF

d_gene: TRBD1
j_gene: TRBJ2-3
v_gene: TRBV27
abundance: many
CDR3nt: TGTGCCAGCAGTTTATATCGACAGGGGGCAACAGATACGCAGTATTTT
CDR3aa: CASSLYRQGATDTQYF

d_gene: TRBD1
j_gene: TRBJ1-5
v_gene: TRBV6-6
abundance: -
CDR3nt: TGTGCCAGCAGTTATACGGGACAGGTCAATCAGCCCCAGCATTTT
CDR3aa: CASSYTGQVNQPQHF

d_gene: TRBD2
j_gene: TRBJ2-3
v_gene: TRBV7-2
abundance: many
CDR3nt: TGTGCCAGCAGCTTAGCCCTAGCGGGGGTTGGAGATACGCAGTATTTT
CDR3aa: CASSLALAGVGDTQYF

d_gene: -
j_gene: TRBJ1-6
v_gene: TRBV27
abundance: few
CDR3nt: TGTGCCAGCAGGACCTTAGGGGGTCGGTCACCCCTACACTTT
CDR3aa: CASRTLGGRSPLHF

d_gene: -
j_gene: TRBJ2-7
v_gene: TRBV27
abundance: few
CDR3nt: TGTGCCAGCAGTCCTGATCTCGTAAGCTCCTACGAGCAGTACTTC
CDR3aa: CASSPDLVSSYEQYF

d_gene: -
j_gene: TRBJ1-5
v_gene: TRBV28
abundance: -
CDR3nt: TGTGCCAGCAGTACCCCGGCGGGGGACAATCAGCCCCAGCATTTT
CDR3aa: CASSTPAGDNQPQHF

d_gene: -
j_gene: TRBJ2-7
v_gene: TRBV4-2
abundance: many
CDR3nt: TGTGCCAGCAGCCAAACAGAAACCTACGAGCAGTACTTC
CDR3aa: CASSQTETYEQYF

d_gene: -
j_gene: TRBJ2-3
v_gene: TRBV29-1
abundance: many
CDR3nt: TGCAGCGTTAGACCGGGACCTTCTGATACGCAGTATTTT
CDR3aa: CSVRPGPSDTQYF

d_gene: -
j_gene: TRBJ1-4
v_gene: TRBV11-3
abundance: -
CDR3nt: TGTGCCAGCAGCTTGTCTAATGAAAAACTGTTTTTT
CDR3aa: CASSLSNEKLFF

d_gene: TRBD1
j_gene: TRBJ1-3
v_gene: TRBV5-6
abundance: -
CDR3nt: TGTGCCAGCAGCTTGGGGACAGGGACTGGAAACACCATATATTTT
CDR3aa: CASSLGTGTGNTIYF

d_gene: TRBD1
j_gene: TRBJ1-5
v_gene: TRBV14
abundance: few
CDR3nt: TGTGCCAGCAGTCAATGGACAGGGTCGGGTCAGCCCCAGAATTTT
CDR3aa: CASSQWTGSGQPQNF

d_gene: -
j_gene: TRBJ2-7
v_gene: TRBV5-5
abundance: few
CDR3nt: TGTGCCAGCAGCTTCGACGGGGCGAGAAGGTACGAGCAGTACTTC
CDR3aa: CASSFDGARRYEQYF

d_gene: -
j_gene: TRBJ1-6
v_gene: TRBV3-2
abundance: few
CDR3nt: TGTGCCAGCCACCGGACAGGCTTGGGATCACCCCTCAACTTT
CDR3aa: CASHRTGLGSPLNF

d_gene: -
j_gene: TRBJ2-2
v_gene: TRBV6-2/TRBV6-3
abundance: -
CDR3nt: TGTGCCAGTTCTCGACAGAACACCGGGGAGCTGTTTTTT
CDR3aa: CASSRQNTGELFF

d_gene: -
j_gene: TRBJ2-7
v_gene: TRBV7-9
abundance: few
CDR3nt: TGTGCCAGCAGCTTAGAAGTGGAGGGGGAGCAGTACTTC
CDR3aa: CASSLEVEGEQYF

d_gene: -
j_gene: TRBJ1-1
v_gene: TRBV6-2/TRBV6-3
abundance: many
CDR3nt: TGTGCCAGCAGTTACTTAGGTGAATCTGAAGCTTTCTTT
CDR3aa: CASSYLGESEAFF

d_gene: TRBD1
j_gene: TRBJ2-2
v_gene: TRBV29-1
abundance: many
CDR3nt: TGCAGCGTTGAATTCCAGGGGGCTCATGCCGGGGAGCTGTTTTTT
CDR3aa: CSVEFQGAHAGELFF

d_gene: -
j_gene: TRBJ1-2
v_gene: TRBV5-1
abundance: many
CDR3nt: TGCGCCAGCAGCACTGCCGTTAACTATGGCTACACCTTC
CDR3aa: CASSTAVNYGYTF

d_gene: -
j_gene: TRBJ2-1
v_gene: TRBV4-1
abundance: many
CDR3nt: TGCGCCAGCAGCCAAGTTGGTAGCGGATACAATGAGCAGTTCTTC
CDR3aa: CASSQVGSGYNEQFF

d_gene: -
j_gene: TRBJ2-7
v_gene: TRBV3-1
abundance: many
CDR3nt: TGTGCCAGCAGCCAAGAGGACGGATCCTACGAGCAGTACTTC
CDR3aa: CASSQEDGSYEQYF

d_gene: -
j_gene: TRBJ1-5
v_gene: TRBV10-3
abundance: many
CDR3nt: TGTGCCATCAGTGGGCCAGGGCTGAATCAGCCCCAGCATTTT
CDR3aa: CAISGPGLNQPQHF

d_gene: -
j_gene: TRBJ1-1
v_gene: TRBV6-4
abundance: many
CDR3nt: TGTGCCAGCAGTGACGGGTTTGAAGCTTTCTTT
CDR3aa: CASSDGFEAFF

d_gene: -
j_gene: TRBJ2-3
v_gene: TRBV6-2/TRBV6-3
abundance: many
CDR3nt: TGTGCCATCGTGGGTGGATTTCGGGCAGGGCCCACAGATACGCAGTATTTT
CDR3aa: CAIVGGFRAGPTDTQYF

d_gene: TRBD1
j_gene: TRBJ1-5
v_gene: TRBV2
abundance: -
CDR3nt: TGTGCCAGCAGTGAAGCGCTTCGGGACAGAAATCAGCCCCAGAATTTT
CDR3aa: CASSEALRDRNQPQNF

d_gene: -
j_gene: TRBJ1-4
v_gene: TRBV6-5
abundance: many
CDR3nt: TGTGCCAGCAGCCTTTCGGGGGCAAATGAAAAACTGTTTTTT
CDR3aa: CASSLSGANEKLFF

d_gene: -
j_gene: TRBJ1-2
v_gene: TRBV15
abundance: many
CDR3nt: TGTGCCACCAGCAGAGAGGATGGTAATGGCTACACCTTC
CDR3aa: CATSREDGNGYTF

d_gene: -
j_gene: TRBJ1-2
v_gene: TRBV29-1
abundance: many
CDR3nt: TGCAGCGTTTCCCCCGCAGAGGGGGTTTATGGCTACACCTTC
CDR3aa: CSVSPAEGVYGYTF

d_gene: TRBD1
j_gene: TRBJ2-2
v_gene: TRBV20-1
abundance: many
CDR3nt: TGCAGTGCTAGAGATCGTCGACAGGGGGGCGGGGAGCTGTTTTTT
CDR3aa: CSARDRRQGGGELFF

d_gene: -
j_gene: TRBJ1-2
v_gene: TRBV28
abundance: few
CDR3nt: TGTGCCAGCAGTTTGTCAGGCACGAGGTATGGCTACACCTTC
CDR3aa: CASSLSGTRYGYTF

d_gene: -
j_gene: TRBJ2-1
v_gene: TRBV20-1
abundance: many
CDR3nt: TGCAGTGCTAGTTTTCCCAATGAGCAGTTCTTC
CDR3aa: CSASFPNEQFF

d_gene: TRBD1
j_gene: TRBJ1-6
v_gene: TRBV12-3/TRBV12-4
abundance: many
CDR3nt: TGTGCCAGCAGTGACAGGGGCGGTGGTTCACCCCTCCACTTT
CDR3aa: CASSDRGGGSPLHF

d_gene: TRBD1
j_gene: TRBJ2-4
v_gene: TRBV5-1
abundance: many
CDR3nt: TGCGCCAGCAGCTCGGGACAGGAGTATGACATTCAGTACTTC
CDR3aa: CASSSGQEYDIQYF

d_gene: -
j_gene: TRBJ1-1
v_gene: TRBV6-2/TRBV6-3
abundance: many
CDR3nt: TGTGCCAGCAGTTACCGGGACAACACTGAAGCTTTCTTT
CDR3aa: CASSYRDNTEAFF

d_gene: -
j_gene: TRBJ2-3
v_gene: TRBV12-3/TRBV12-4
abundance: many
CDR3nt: TGTGCCAGCAGCTTACTGATCAGGGGCGCAGATACGCAGTATTTT
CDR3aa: CASSLLIRGADTQYF

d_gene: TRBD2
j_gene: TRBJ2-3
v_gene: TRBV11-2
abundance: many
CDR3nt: TGTGCCAGCAGCTCAGCGGGGGGGCCGGGTCGCGCGCAGTATTTT
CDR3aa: CASSSAGGPGRAQYF